This T cell receptor beta chain emerged from a study of blood T cell repertoires in COVID-19. Per germline, CDR1 MNHEY and CDR2 SVGAGI. The V end lost 2 bases, the J end lost 2 bases, and 6 bases lay between the germline ends. The length of the CDR3 is 13 residues. Repertoires were generated with immunoSEQ multiplex PCR, while TCRdb's copy carries only in-frame clones and drops some. Of around 17,000 clones in the sample, roughly 88% were seen once. Sequencing was done on a sample of peripheral blood. The genes are TRBV6-5 and TRBJ1-2; the D is unclear. The clonotype comes from a human donor in a cohort sampled during active COVID-19. This chain's CDR3 is CASSYRQNYGYTF. The DNA of the CDR3 is TGTGCCAGCAGTTACCGCCAGAACTATGGCTACACCTTC.